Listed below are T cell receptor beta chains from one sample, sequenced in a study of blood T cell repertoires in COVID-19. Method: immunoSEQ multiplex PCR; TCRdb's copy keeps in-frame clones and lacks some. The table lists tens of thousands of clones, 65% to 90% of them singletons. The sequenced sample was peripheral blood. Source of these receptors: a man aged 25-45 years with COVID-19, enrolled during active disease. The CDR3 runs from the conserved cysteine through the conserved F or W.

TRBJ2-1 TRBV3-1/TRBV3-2 CASSQGDSTEQFF
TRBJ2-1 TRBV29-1 CSVVRAGSSYNEQFF
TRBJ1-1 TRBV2 CASTTGRYTEAFF
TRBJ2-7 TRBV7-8 CASSRGQTYEQYF
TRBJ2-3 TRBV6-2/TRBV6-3 CASSYSSLTAATGTDTQYF
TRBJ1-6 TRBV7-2 CASSLDGSSYNSPLHF
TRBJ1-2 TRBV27 CASSTTGGGGYTF
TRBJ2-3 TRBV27 CASKRGSGRAGEDTQYF
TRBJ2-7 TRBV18 CASSPQPDRVEQYF
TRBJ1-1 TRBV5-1 CASSSGQVGF
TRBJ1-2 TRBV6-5 CASRPGGGIYGYTF
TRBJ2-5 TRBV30 CAWSVIGPGGSSETQYF
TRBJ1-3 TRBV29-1 CSVDREGAGNTIYF
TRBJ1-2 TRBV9 CASSPRQEMGYGYTF
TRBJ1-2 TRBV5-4 CASSPDRGSFGGYTF
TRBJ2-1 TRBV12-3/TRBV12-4 CATGGRPGVEQFF
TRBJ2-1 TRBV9 CASSATGTRPGDEQFF
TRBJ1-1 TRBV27 CASSLAYRGNTEAFF
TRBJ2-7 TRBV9 CASSQRGTSYEQYF
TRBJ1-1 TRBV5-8 CASSLGTVNTEAFF
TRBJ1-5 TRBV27 CASRTNSRGRTQPQHF
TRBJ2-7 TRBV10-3 CAISDPGLAGGKSVEQYF
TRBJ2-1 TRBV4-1 CASSQGSRLAGVEQFF
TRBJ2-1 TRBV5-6 CASSLAGTNYNEQFF
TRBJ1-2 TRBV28 CASRLEGQQFLYGYTF
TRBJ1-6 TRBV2 CASSAGGTRDSPLHF
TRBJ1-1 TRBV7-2 CASSPRGRGDTEAFF